This TCR beta chain is from a study of shared clonotypes between healthy human individuals (dated by TCRdb to about 2020). Background for the entire study: The cohort included three men and a couple of women between 18 and 49 years of age. For each donor, CD4 naive and CD4 memory were each run on three plates, CD8 naive on two plates, and CD8 memory on one plate. The study deeply sequenced blood TCR repertoires of about 5 healthy adults to estimate repertoire size and the extent of clonotype sharing between individuals. Different laboratories and diverse techniques were used to prepare libraries and sequence TCR repertoires, to increase sequencing depth and limit assay-specific biases. Per donor, leukapheresis produced somewhere between about 0.85 and 9.5 billion PBMCs.

Note on this clone: Its specific antigen is unknown. Base-call qualities are not available, and no considerably larger clone is one nucleotide away.

TCR CDR3 regions were amplified from genomic DNA by multiplex PCR using the deep immunoSEQ assay. Genomic DNA extracted from each cell subset was distributed evenly over all wells of several immunoSEQ 96-well plates, and each plate served as one replicate. Each replicate PCR for sorted subsets received around 200 ng genomic DNA, equal to roughly 30,000 T cell genomes. Purified libraries were measured with a Qubit 3.0 fluorometer, size-checked on a Bioanalyzer 2100, and measured again with the KAPA Library Quantification kit. Every immunoSEQ 96-well plate was sequenced on a dedicated single-read 150-cycle Illumina NextSeq 550 flow cell. Per the authors' processing: The immunoSEQ output contained only junctional sequences without quality scores, so filtering could not match that applied to full-length reads. Sequences were annotated with PyIR, a Python wrapper for IgBLAST v1.9, using IMGT germline references to assign V/J genes and CDR3. Reads with weak V/J assignments (E-value above 1e-6), missing CDR3, stop codons, out-of-frame junctions, or ambiguous translated residues were removed. V3J clonotypes were defined as sequences sharing an identical inferred V gene, J gene, and CDR3 amino acid sequence. Percentage overlap between repertoires was calculated by dividing the number of shared unique clonotypes by the size of the smaller repertoire. Richness of each repertoire was evaluated using RTK rarefaction, the Chao1 estimator, and Recon v2.1 estimates of unobserved clonotypes. Generation probabilities were computed with OLGA for all TCRbeta clonotypes obtained by the gDNA method from several donors. TCRdb stores this immuneACCESS table with in-frame sequences only. Part of the clones is absent; in the studies checked, under half of the shortfall reflects unresolved V genes, and no reason is known for the rest. The V and J calls and clone size were taken over from that table, and D and trimming were inferred from the DNA. For this sample there are hundreds of thousands of clones; roughly 96% appear just once. The biggest ten clones account for approximately 0.12% of the sample.

For the CD8 naive samples, CD45RO-negative cells were positively selected for CCR7, yielding a CD45RA+CCR7+ population from which TemRA cells were excluded. Donors were healthy HIV-negative adults with no recently reported acute infections or vaccinations. Only Caucasian adults living in Nashville, Tennessee, USA were represented among the donors. Blood was collected by leukapheresis, and PBMCs were isolated by Ficoll-Histopaque density gradient centrifugation and then cryopreserved in liquid nitrogen vapor phase. Analytical flow cytometry was used to check the purity and quantity of every magnetically sorted T cell population. Genomic DNA was isolated from each sorted fraction and quantified by UV absorbance on a Nanodrop 2000c. The cysteine opens and the phenylalanine closes a CDR3 of 17 amino acids. Here the CDR3 DNA is all that survives: 51 bases in frame from base 1. Deletion took 7 bases off V and 1 base off J, with a span of 22 bases between the germline ends. Based on the germline V gene, the CDR1 and CDR2 sequences are SNHLY and FYNNEI.

Points the paper makes about the study in general: Sharing across a few donors was observed for approximately 4.6% of naive CD4, over 3% of naive CD8, 2% to 2.5% of memory CD4, and approximately 0.41% of memory CD8 clonotypes. Only blood was sampled, and tissue TCR repertoires likely differ from those in blood. Naive subsets generally had larger estimated clonotype richness than memory subsets. Because the study included only a small number of donors, the genetic and exposure-history diversity represented was limited. Compared with non-shared clonotypes, clonotypes shared by all four sorted-subset donors had higher generation probabilities. Based on pairwise subsampling, the degree of clonotype sharing among donors was expected to be affected by sequencing depth. Even with the large sequencing depth, rarefaction of the sorted-subset datasets indicated that sequencing was incomplete.

The clonotype comes from a woman between 25 and 40 years old in good health. Sequencing was carried out using naive CD8+ T cells sorted from blood. The cell subset or site label of this sample denotes: CD45RA+CCR7+. Recombination linked TRBV2 to TRBJ2-5, with no D gene named confidently. The nucleotide sequence is TGTGCCAGCAACGCTCGCCTAGAGATTCCCCGCCAAGAGACCCAGTACTTC. This sequence encodes CASNARLEIPRQETQYF.